What follows are 30 T cell receptor beta chains derived from one specimen sequenced in a study of blood T cell repertoires in COVID-19. Sequenced by immunoSEQ multiplex PCR; TCRdb stores in-frame clones only, minus some. This table holds about 200,000 clones, around 82% found once. Sequencing input: PBMCs or T cells enriched from blood (not recorded which). All receptors derive from a woman aged 60-75 years with acute COVID-19.

The chain employs TRBV19 and TRBJ1-5, with a weak D call TRBD1 (5 bases). V lost 4 bases, J lost 4 bases, and 17 bases lay in between. The germline CDR1 and CDR2 sequences are LNHDA and SQIVND (reference sequence). The CDR3 consists of 16 residues. The CDR3 reads CASSTQGLQINQPQHF. CDR3 nucleotide sequence: TGTGCCAGTAGTACCCAGGGACTGCAGATAAATCAGCCCCAGCATTTT. The full variable domain, with the rest looked up from reference TRBV19 and TRBJ1-5, is DGGITQSPKYLFRKEGQNVTLSCEQNLNHDAMYWYRQDPGQGLRLIYYSQIVNDFQKGDIAEGYSVSREKKESFPLTVTSAQKNPTAFYLCASSTQGLQINQPQHFGDGTRLSIL.

V is TRBV6-4 and J is TRBJ2-7; 9 nucleotides agree with TRBD1. The V and J ends lost 10 bases and 7 bases, in that order; junction bases with no gene match: 8. The germline V gene has CDR1 MRHNA and CDR2 SNTAGT. This CDR3 spans 12 amino acids. The CDR3 loop reads CAKIGTGWEQYV. Written as DNA, the CDR3 is TGTGCCAAAATAGGGACAGGGTGGGAGCAGTACGTC.

A few counts support this clone. The DNA for the CDR3 is TGTGCCAGCAGCCGACAAGCCGCATACCAAGAGACCCAGTACTTC. Amino acids: CASSRQAAYQETQYF. The chain employs TRBV7-7 and TRBJ2-5, with D unclear. There are 15 residues in the CDR3. Germline CDR1 and CDR2: SSHAT and FNYEAQ (reference sequence). V lost 5 bases to trimming and J lost 0 bases, with 13 bases between them.

This clone was observed at least ten times. DNA of the CDR3: TGTGCCAGCAGCGTTGGACTAGCGGGAGGTAAAGGGACCGGGGAGCTGTTTTTT. Translation gives CASSVGLAGGKGTGELFF. The chain recombines TRBV9 with TRBJ2-2; 14 bases agree with TRBD2. This CDR3 region has 18 residues. The V and J ends lost 2 bases and 5 bases, in that order; junction bases with no gene match: 8. Germline CDR1 and CDR2: SGDLS and YYNGEE.

J is TRBJ2-5 and V is TRBV5-1; 8 bases map to TRBD1. Looked up from germline, CDR1 is SGHRS and CDR2 is YFSETQ. The J segment lost 4 bases and the V segment lost 1 base, leaving 6 bases of the junction unmatched. The CDR3 covers 15 residues. CDR3 nucleotide sequence: TGCGCCAGCAGCTTGAGTCAGGGGGCTATAGAGACCCAGTACTTC. Protein: CASSLSQGAIETQYF. The full variable domain, in which reference TRBV5-1 and TRBJ2-5 provide the parts outside the CDR3, is KAGVTQTPRYLIKTRGQQVTLSCSPISGHRSVSWYQQTPGQGLQFLFEYFSETQRNKGNFPGRFSGRQFSNSRSEMNVSTLELGDSALYLCASSLSQGAIETQYFGPGTRLLVL.

V gene TRBV5-4 combines with J gene TRBJ1-3; D possibly corresponds to TRBD1 (6 bases). The V gene's germline CDR1 is SGHNT and CDR2 YYREEE (reference sequence). The CDR3 loop spans 16 amino acids. Trimming removed 0 bases at V and 4 bases at J, with 14 bases between. CDR3 sequence (DNA): TGTGCCAGCAGCTTGGGAACAGGGTTGAGAGGAAACACCATATATTTT. Translated, it gives CASSLGTGLRGNTIYF. Full variable domain (rest looked up from reference TRBV5-4 and TRBJ1-3): ETGVTQSPTHLIKTRGQQVTLRCSSQSGHNTVSWYQQALGQGPQFIFQYYREEENGRGNFPPRFSGLQFPNYSSELNVNALELDDSALYLCASSLGTGLRGNTIYFGEGSWLTVV.

This clone was observed a few times. The chain joins TRBV5-1 to TRBJ2-3, with TRBD2 matching 10 bases. The CDR3 is 17 amino acids. Losses at the gene ends were 0 bases for V and 1 base for J; bases not matched to a gene: 5. In germline, CDR1 is SGHRS, CDR2 YFSETQ. CDR3 sequence (DNA): TGCGCCAGCAGCTTGGCCGGGCTAGCGGGAGGCACAGATACGCAGTATTTT. Translating it yields CASSLAGLAGGTDTQYF.

The J gene is TRBJ1-1, the V gene TRBV6-2 or TRBV6-3, with D possibly matching TRBD1 (5 bases). Germline assignment: CDR1 MNHEY and CDR2 SVGEGT. Trimming removed 5 bases from V and 0 bases from J, with 10 bases in between. The CDR3 is 14 residues long. CDR3 DNA sequence: TGTGCCAGCAGTAAGGGACTCTTGAACACTGAAGCTTTCTTT. This encodes CASSKGLLNTEAFF.

The chain is built from TRBV19 and TRBJ1-5; D unclear. Germline V gene data show CDR1 as LNHDA and CDR2 as SQIVND (reference sequence). The CDR3 runs to 14 residues. V was clipped by 3 bases and J by 4 bases, with 10 bases between them. The CDR3 loop is CASSIVVGNQPQHF. The CDR3, as DNA: TGTGCCAGTAGTATCGTGGTCGGGAATCAGCCCCAGCATTTT.

This clone has ten or more counts. The rearrangement joins TRBV5-1 to TRBJ2-1, with D unresolved. The CDR3 sequence is 13 residues long. V lost 1 base and J 10 bases, leaving 12 bases between the germline ends. CDR1 and CDR2 from the germline V gene are SGHRS and YFSETQ. This CDR3 reads CASSLIGAEEQFF. The CDR3 bases are TGCGCCAGCAGCTTGATCGGCGCGGAAGAGCAGTTCTTC.

The chain combines TRBV24-1 with TRBJ1-1; the D gene is possibly TRBD1 (6 bases). The germline CDR1 and CDR2 sequences are KGHDR and SFDVKD. V was shortened by 5 bases and J by 1 base, with 10 bases between the two germline ends. The CDR3 is made up of 14 amino acids. The CDR3 sequence: CATSGTESNTEAFF. In DNA form, the CDR3 reads TGTGCCACCAGTGGGACAGAGTCGAACACTGAAGCTTTCTTT.

The rearrangement uses TRBV10-2 and TRBJ2-3; 9 bases line up with TRBD2. The CDR3 is 17 residues long. Germline trimming cut 6 bases from V and 3 bases from J; bases unmatched to any gene: 13. Germline V gene lookup returns CDR1 WSHSY and CDR2 SAAADI. Here the CDR3 reads CASRGQYLAGRTDTQYF. The CDR3 DNA is TGCGCCAGCAGGGGACAGTACCTAGCGGGAAGGACAGATACGCAGTATTTT.

The chain employs TRBV18 and TRBJ1-2, with D hard to call. V dropped 2 bases and J dropped 1 base, with 5 bases sitting between them. The CDR3 is 13 amino acids. Germline V gives CDR1 KGHSH, CDR2 LQKENI. The CDR3 region has the DNA TGTGCCAGCTCACCATCAGATAACTATGGCTACACCTTC. Amino acid sequence: CASSPSDNYGYTF.

CDR3 loop: CASRAPDIYEQYF. CDR3 nucleotides: TGTGCCAGCAGGGCCCCGGACATCTACGAGCAGTACTTC. The chain carries TRBV6-5 and TRBJ2-7; a possible D gene is TRBD1 (5 bases). V lost 6 bases and J lost 3, with 12 bases in between. The V gene's germline CDR1 is MNHEY and CDR2 SVGAGI. The CDR3 spans 13 residues.

The rearrangement uses TRBV13 and TRBJ2-7; 8 bases are shared with TRBD1. J was trimmed by 2 bases and V by 5 bases; bases with no gene match: 8. This CDR3 has 15 residues. Germline CDR1 PRHDT, CDR2 FYEKMQ (reference sequence). In DNA form, the CDR3 reads TGTGCCAGCAGCAACCGGGACAGGTCGGCCTACGAGCAGTACGTC. It is translated as CASSNRDRSAYEQYV.

A note on this clone: This may be a read error, as it is one base from a much larger clone. The sample has other DNA sequences that encode this CDR3 too. This chain connects TRBV18 to TRBJ1-2; 7 bases are shared with TRBD1. Germline CDR1 KGHSH, CDR2 LQKENI. V shed 2 bases and J 3 bases; nucleotides not matched to a gene: 0. CDR3 length: 13 residues. The CDR3 coding sequence is TGTGCCAGCTCACCAGACAGGGACTATGGCTACACCTTC. This sequence encodes CASSPDRDYGYTF.

The rearrangement links TRBV3-1 (or the pseudogene TRBV3-2) to TRBJ1-2; D is possibly TRBD1 (5 bases). V dropped 7 bases and J dropped 5 bases, with 8 bases sitting between them. The CDR3 has 11 residues. Germline CDR1 reads LGHDT; CDR2 reads YNNKEL (reference sequence). This CDR3 is CASTDSYGYTF. The CDR3 DNA reads as TGTGCCAGCACAGACAGTTATGGCTACACCTTC.

This chain connects TRBV30 to TRBJ1-5, with a weak D call TRBD1 (5 bases). This CDR3 contains 16 residues. Germline V lookup: CDR1 GTSNPN, CDR2 SVGIG (reference sequence). Trimming removed 4 bases at V and 3 bases at J, with 19 bases between. The DNA of the CDR3 is TGTGCCTGGACGGAAACCCCGGGACTCCACAATCAGCCCCAGCATTTT. Translated, it gives CAWTETPGLHNQPQHF.

The V and J genes are TRBV7-9 and TRBJ2-7, with 7 bases identical to TRBD1. J was trimmed by 3 bases and V by 1 base; bases with no gene match: 6. The CDR3 has 15 residues. CDR1 is SEHNR, CDR2 FQNEAQ, per germline (reference sequence). The CDR3 coding sequence is TGTGCCAGCAGCTTAGGGGACAGTAGTCTCTACGAGCAGTACTTC. Its translation is CASSLGDSSLYEQYF.

This chain connects TRBV19 to TRBJ1-1; D call uncertain. This CDR3 is built from 13 residues. The V and J ends lost 10 bases and 1 base respectively, with 13 bases between them. The germline gives CDR1 LNHDA, CDR2 SQIVND (reference sequence). CDR3 loop: CATLSNGNTEAFF. The CDR3 region has the DNA TGTGCCACCTTATCAAACGGGAACACTGAAGCTTTCTTT.

The chain recombines TRBV5-6 with TRBJ2-2; 8 bases agree with TRBD1. Germline loops: CDR1 SGHDT, CDR2 YYEEEE. V was pared by 4 bases and J by 0 bases, with 2 bases of the junction left unmatched. The CDR3 has 15 residues. This chain's CDR3 is CASSVTGANTGELFF. The CDR3 DNA reads TGTGCCAGCAGCGTGACAGGGGCGAACACCGGGGAGCTGTTTTTT.

The rearrangement uses TRBV27 and TRBJ2-3, with D possibly matching TRBD2 (6 bases). This CDR3 has 15 residues. CDR1 and CDR2 from the germline V gene are MNHEY and SMNVEV (reference sequence). Trimming removed 5 bases from V and 0 bases from J, with 12 bases in between. CDR3 protein: CASSAGTLSTDTQYF. The CDR3, as DNA: TGTGCCAGCAGTGCCGGGACTTTGAGCACAGATACGCAGTATTTT.

The chain employs TRBV7-2 and TRBJ1-6; D might be TRBD1 (6 bases). The CDR3 extends over 14 amino acids. V was shortened by 3 bases and J by 10 bases, with 13 bases between the two germline ends. CDR1 SGHTA and CDR2 FQGNSA come from the germline V gene. The CDR3: CASSFSRGNSPLHF. As DNA, the CDR3 is TGTGCCAGCAGCTTTTCCAGGGGCAACTCACCCCTCCACTTT.

V gene TRBV7-2 combines with J gene TRBJ2-3, with 13 bases matching TRBD2. V trimming: 3 bases; J trimming: 7 bases; junction bases outside the gene matches: 7. This CDR3 is built from 16 residues. CDR1 SGHTA and CDR2 FQGNSA come from the germline V gene. CDR3 sequence reads: CASSFTSGGAVYTQYF. In nucleotides, the CDR3 is TGTGCCAGCAGCTTTACTAGCGGGGGGGCAGTCTATACGCAGTATTTT.

The J gene is TRBJ2-2, the V gene TRBV23-1; possibly TRBD1 for D (5 bases). TRBV23-1 belongs to the ORF category, with a function that is uncertain. Trimming took 7 bases from V and 5 from J, leaving 8 bases between them. The CDR3 spans 12 residues. In DNA form, the CDR3 reads TGCGCCAGCAAAGGGGCAACCGGGGAGCTGTTTTTT. It is translated as CASKGATGELFF.

A single count supports this clone. The chain links TRBV29-1 to TRBJ1-2; unclear D gene. V lost 4 bases to trimming and J lost 8 bases, with 14 bases between them. CDR1 and CDR2 from the germline V gene are SQVTM and ANQGSEA. The length of the CDR3 is 12 residues. As DNA, the CDR3 is TGCAGCGTTGCCATTTCCACTATGGGCTACACCTTC. Its translation: CSVAISTMGYTF.

The chain links TRBV10-1 to TRBJ2-7; TRBD2 matches at 10 bases. V shed 0 bases and J 5 bases; nucleotides not matched to a gene: 7. This CDR3 spans 16 amino acids. Germline V CDR1 and CDR2: WNHNN, SYGVQD (reference sequence). Here the CDR3 DNA reads TGCGCCAGCAGTGAGTCCCTAAGCGGGAGGGTTCACGAGCAGTACTTC. The encoded protein is CASSESLSGRVHEQYF.

This chain links TRBV7-2 with TRBJ2-5, with D possibly matching TRBD1 (5 bases). Germline lookup yields CDR1 SGHTA and CDR2 FQGNSA. The CDR3 has 14 residues. V was cut by 1 base and J by 4 bases, with 10 bases left in between. CDR3 sequence reads: CASSLGGIRETQYF. For the CDR3, the DNA is TGTGCCAGCAGCTTAGGGGGCATCAGAGAGACCCAGTACTTC.

This sequence joins TRBV3-1 (or the pseudogene TRBV3-2) and TRBJ2-2, with 8 bases lining up with TRBD2. Germline V CDR1 and CDR2: LGHDT, YNNKEL (reference sequence). The CDR3 is 15 residues long. J was trimmed by 7 bases and V by 2 bases; bases with no gene match: 6. CDR3 sequence: CASSQREGVYGELFF. The CDR3 DNA follows: TGTGCCAGCAGCCAACGGGAGGGAGTTTACGGGGAGCTGTTTTTT.

V and J are TRBV2 and TRBJ2-3; weak D call: TRBD2 (5 bases). CDR1 and CDR2 from the germline V gene are SNHLY and FYNNEI. CDR3 size: 14 residues. Trimming took 4 bases from V and 1 from J, leaving 9 bases between them. In DNA form, the CDR3 reads TGTGCCAGCAGTGGGAACGGGGGCACAGATACGCAGTATTTT. This codes for CASSGNGGTDTQYF.